The source of this T cell receptor beta chain is a study of blood T cells in healthy people across ages. J gave up 3 bases and V 4 bases, and 5 bases lay outside the gene matches. CDR3 length: 14 amino acids. Germline V lookup: CDR1 SQVTM, CDR2 ANQGSEA. Combining a sample-barcoded 5' primer with a J-beta primer mix, a second PCR ran for about 6 to 12 cycles. Using its own MiXCR run on the 5' RACE reads, TCRdb lists one record per CDR3 protein. The sample consists of around 800,000 distinct CDR3 sequences, approximately 44% of them appearing once. Material for sequencing was blood. The chain carries TRBV29-1 and TRBJ2-5; TRBD2 matches at 10 bases. The receptor comes from a man between 60 and 75 years old in good health. CDR3 region: CSVGTSGKKETQYF. CDR3 sequence (DNA): TGCAGCGTTGGGACTAGCGGAAAAAAAGAGACCCAGTACTTC.